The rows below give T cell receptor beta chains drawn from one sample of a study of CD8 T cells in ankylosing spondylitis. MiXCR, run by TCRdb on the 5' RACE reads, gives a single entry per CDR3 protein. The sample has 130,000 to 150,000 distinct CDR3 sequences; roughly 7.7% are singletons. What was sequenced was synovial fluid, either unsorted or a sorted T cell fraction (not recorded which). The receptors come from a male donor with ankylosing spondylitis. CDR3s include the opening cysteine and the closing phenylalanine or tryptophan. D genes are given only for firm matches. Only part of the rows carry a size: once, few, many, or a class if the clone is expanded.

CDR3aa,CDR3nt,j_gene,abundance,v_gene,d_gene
CASSPSEGITFF,TGTGCCAGCAGCCCGAGTGAGGGGATAACTTTCTTT,TRBJ1-1,-,TRBV5-4,-
CASTGHSYNTGELFF,TGTGCCAGCACGGGACATTCTTATAACACCGGGGAGCTGTTTTTT,TRBJ2-2,-,TRBV2,-
CASSTGGNQPQHF,TGTGCCAGCAGCACAGGGGGCAATCAGCCCCAGCATTTT,TRBJ1-5,-,TRBV9,TRBD1
CASSQERSFGGGLFF,TGTGCCAGCAGCCAAGAAAGATCATTCGGAGGGGGGCTGTTTTTT,TRBJ1-4,many,TRBV4-2,-
CSARGDSKETQYF,TGCAGTGCTAGAGGGGACTCCAAAGAGACCCAGTACTTC,TRBJ2-5,many,TRBV20-1,-
CSASFQGVTDTQYF,TGCAGTGCTAGTTTTCAGGGGGTGACAGATACGCAGTATTTT,TRBJ2-3,many,TRBV20-1,TRBD1
CSATGQNTGELFF,TGCAGTGCAACGGGACAGAACACCGGGGAGCTGTTTTTT,TRBJ2-2,few,TRBV20-1,-
CASSSDRGGGTEAFF,TGTGCCAGCAGCTCCGACAGGGGGGGGGGCACTGAAGCTTTCTTT,TRBJ1-1,-,TRBV7-2,TRBD1
CASTPLPSDGTIYF,TGTGCCAGCACCCCCCTGCCCAGCGATGGTACCATATATTTT,TRBJ1-3,many,TRBV12-3/TRBV12-4,-
CAIRQSQAKNIQYF,TGTGCCATCAGACAGTCGCAAGCCAAAAACATTCAGTACTTC,TRBJ2-4,few,TRBV6-1,-
CASSDTGALLYGYTF,TGTGCCAGCAGCGACACAGGGGCGCTTCTATATGGCTACACCTTC,TRBJ1-2,many,TRBV4-2,TRBD1
CASSSLAGSAYEQYF,TGTGCCAGCAGTAGCCTCGCCGGGTCCGCCTACGAGCAGTACTTC,TRBJ2-7,-,TRBV28,-
CASSQDFPGPGNTIYF,TGCGCCAGCAGCCAAGATTTCCCGGGGCCTGGAAACACCATATATTTT,TRBJ1-3,many,TRBV4-3,-
CASSFHTEAFF,TGTGCCAGCAGTTTCCACACTGAAGCTTTCTTT,TRBJ1-1,-,TRBV28,-
CASSERTGNTEAFF,TGTGCCAGCAGTGAAAGGACAGGGAACACTGAAGCTTTCTTT,TRBJ1-1,many,TRBV2,TRBD1
CSAPGPGTDTQYF,TGCAGTGCGCCCGGACCGGGTACAGATACGCAGTATTTT,TRBJ2-3,-,TRBV20-1,-
CASSRTGSEQYF,TGTGCCAGCAGCCGGACAGGGTCCGAGCAGTACTTC,TRBJ2-7,-,TRBV7-9,TRBD1
CASSPHMNTGELFF,TGTGCCAGCAGCCCCCACATGAACACCGGGGAGCTGTTTTTT,TRBJ2-2,many,TRBV9,-
CASTYQGTSGNTIYF,TGTGCCAGCACCTATCAGGGTACCTCTGGAAACACCATATATTTT,TRBJ1-3,many,TRBV28,-
CASSQMVLAISEQYF,TGCGCCAGCAGCCAGATGGTACTAGCTATCTCCGAGCAGTACTTC,TRBJ2-7,-,TRBV4-1,-
CASSVRLGAWDQPQHF,TGCGCCAGCAGCGTTAGGCTTGGGGCCTGGGATCAGCCCCAGCATTTT,TRBJ1-5,few,TRBV4-3,-
CASRDLDRLEPQHF,TGTGCCAGCAGGGATCTGGACAGATTGGAGCCCCAGCATTTT,TRBJ1-5,-,TRBV6-2/TRBV6-3,-
CASSLDRGAYNEQFF,TGCGCCAGCAGCTTGGACAGGGGGGCCTACAATGAGCAGTTCTTC,TRBJ2-1,many,TRBV5-1,TRBD1
CASSVNRENNEQFF,TGCGCCAGCAGTGTGAATAGGGAGAACAATGAGCAGTTCTTC,TRBJ2-1,many,TRBV5-1,-
CASSPQGPMNTEAFF,TGTGCCAGCAGCCCTCAGGGACCCATGAACACTGAAGCTTTCTTT,TRBJ1-1,-,TRBV7-6,-
CASIRGLTNTGELFF,TGTGCCAGCATCCGGGGACTTACGAACACCGGGGAGCTGTTTTTT,TRBJ2-2,few,TRBV12-3/TRBV12-4,-
CASSFQWDAQSEQYF,TGTGCCAGCAGCTTCCAATGGGATGCGCAATCCGAGCAGTACTTC,TRBJ2-7,many,TRBV7-6,-
CASSPYPRTGAYEQYF,TGTGCCAGCAGCCCCTATCCTCGGACAGGAGCTTACGAGCAGTACTTC,TRBJ2-7,few,TRBV7-9,TRBD1
CASSVTGQRGELFF,TGTGCCAGCAGCGTGACGGGACAGCGCGGGGAGCTGTTTTTT,TRBJ2-2,-,TRBV9,TRBD1
CSVEGRNEKLFF,TGCAGCGTTGAGGGCAGGAATGAAAAACTGTTTTTT,TRBJ1-4,many,TRBV29-1,-
CASSRQGPNYGYTF,TGTGCCAGCAGTAGACAGGGGCCTAACTATGGCTACACCTTC,TRBJ1-2,-,TRBV7-9,TRBD1
CASSLVGVAELFF,TGCGCCAGCAGCTTGGTAGGGGTAGCGGAGCTGTTTTTT,TRBJ2-2,many,TRBV5-1,-
CASGRGTGELIEQFF,TGCGCCAGCGGCCGAGGGACAGGGGAATTAATAGAGCAGTTCTTC,TRBJ2-1,many,TRBV5-1,TRBD1
CASTGGAGANVLTF,TGTGCCAGCACCGGTGGGGCTGGGGCCAACGTCCTGACTTTC,TRBJ2-6,-,TRBV6-1,-
CASSPRSTGELFF,TGTGCCAGCTCACCACGCAGCACCGGGGAGCTGTTTTTT,TRBJ2-2,-,TRBV18,-